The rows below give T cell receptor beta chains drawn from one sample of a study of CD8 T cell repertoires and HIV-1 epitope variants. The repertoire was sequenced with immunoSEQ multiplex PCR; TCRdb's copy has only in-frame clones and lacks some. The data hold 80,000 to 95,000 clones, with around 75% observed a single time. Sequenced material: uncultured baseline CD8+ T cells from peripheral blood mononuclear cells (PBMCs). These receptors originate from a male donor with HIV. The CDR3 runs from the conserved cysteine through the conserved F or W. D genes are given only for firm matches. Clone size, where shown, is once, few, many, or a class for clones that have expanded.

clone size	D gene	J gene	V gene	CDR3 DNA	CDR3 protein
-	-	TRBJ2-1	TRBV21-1	TGTGCCAGCAGCAAATTGCGGCCTCTGAGAAGACCCTTCTTC	CASSKLRPLRRPFF
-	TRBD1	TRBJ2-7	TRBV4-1	TGCGCCAGCAGCCAGCCTCGGGACAGCCACCTCTCCTACGAGCAGTACTTC	CASSQPRDSHLSYEQYF
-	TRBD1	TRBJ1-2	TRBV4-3	TGCGCCAGCAGCCAATTCACAGGGGCGTCCTATGGCTACACCTTC	CASSQFTGASYGYTF
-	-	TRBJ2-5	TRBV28	TGTGCCAGCAGTTCCCGGCCCCTGCCTGGGACCCAGTACTTC	CASSSRPLPGTQYF
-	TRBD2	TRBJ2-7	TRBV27	TGTGCCAGCAGTTCTACCAACGGACTAGCGGGGGTGCTCTCCTACGAGCAGTACTTC	CASSSTNGLAGVLSYEQYF
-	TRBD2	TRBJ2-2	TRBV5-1	TGCGCCAGCAGCTTGGTACCTAGCGGGGCAAACACCGGGGAGCTGTTTTTT	CASSLVPSGANTGELFF
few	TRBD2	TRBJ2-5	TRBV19	TGTGCCAGTAAAACTTTAGCGGGAGCCGTACAAGAGACCCAGTACTTC	CASKTLAGAVQETQYF
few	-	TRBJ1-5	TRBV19	TGTGCCAGTAGGGCTCCTAATCAGCCCCAGCATTTT	CASRAPNQPQHF
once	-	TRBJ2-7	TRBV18	TGTGCCAGCTCACCAGGCGGGGTCAAAGAAGAGCAGTACTTC	CASSPGGVKEEQYF
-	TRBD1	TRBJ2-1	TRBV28	TGTGCCAGCAGTCCCCTGGACAGGAACAATGAGCAGTTCTTC	CASSPLDRNNEQFF
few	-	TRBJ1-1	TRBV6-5	TGTGCCAGCAGTTTCTCCTCGGTCGGCCTGAACACTGAAGCTTTCTTT	CASSFSSVGLNTEAFF
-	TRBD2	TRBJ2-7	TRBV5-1	TGCGCCAGCAGCTTGGCGGCGGGAGATTTCTACGAGCAGTACTTC	CASSLAAGDFYEQYF
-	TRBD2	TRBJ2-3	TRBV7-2	TGTGCCAGCAGCAAGCTAGCGGGGGGGCCAGATACGCAGTATTTT	CASSKLAGGPDTQYF
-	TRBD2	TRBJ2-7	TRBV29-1	TGCAGCGCTAAGACTAGCGGGAGACAGAGGGAGCAGTACTTC	CSAKTSGRQREQYF
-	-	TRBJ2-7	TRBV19	TGTGCCAGTAGTATAGGCTCAGGGGCCGAGCAGTACTTC	CASSIGSGAEQYF
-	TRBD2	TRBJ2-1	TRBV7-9	TGTGCCAGCAGCGCTTTTGCGGGGGTGGCTGATGAGCAGTTCTTC	CASSAFAGVADEQFF
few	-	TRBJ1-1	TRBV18	TGTGCCAGCTCACGACAGACGCTGAACACTGAAGCTTTCTTT	CASSRQTLNTEAFF
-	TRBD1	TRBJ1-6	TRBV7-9	TGTGCCAGCAGTTCAGGACAGGGGTCGTCCCCCCTCCACTTT	CASSSGQGSSPLHF
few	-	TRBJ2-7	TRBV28	TGTGCCAGCAGTGCCGCGGACAGTTGTTACTTC	CASSAADSCYF
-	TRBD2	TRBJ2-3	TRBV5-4	TGTGCCAGCAGTTTGAGGCGGGGGGCTTCGGATACGCAGTATTTT	CASSLRRGASDTQYF
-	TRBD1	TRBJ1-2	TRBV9	TGTGCCAGCAGCGCCTGGGACAGAAACGACTATGGCTACACCTTC	CASSAWDRNDYGYTF
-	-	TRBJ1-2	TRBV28	TGTGCCAGCAGTCAGGGGTTTTATGGCTACACCTTC	CASSQGFYGYTF
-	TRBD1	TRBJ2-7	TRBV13	TGTGCCAGCAGCACGGGACAGGGGGCCTACGAGCAGTACTTC	CASSTGQGAYEQYF
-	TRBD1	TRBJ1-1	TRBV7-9	TGTGCCAGCAGCGCCAACAGGGGTCGGAACACTGAAGCTTTCTTT	CASSANRGRNTEAFF
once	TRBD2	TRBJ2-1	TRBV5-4	TGTGCCAGCAGCTCCGGACTAGCGGGGGGGACTCGGAATGAGCAGTTCTTC	CASSSGLAGGTRNEQFF
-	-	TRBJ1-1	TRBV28	TGTGCCAGCAGTCAGGGGCGGGACACTGAAGCTTTCTTT	CASSQGRDTEAFF
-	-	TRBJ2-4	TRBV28	TGTGCCAGCAGTTCGCCCTCCGGGAATACTCAGTACTTC	CASSSPSGNTQYF
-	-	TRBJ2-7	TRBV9	TGTGCCAGCAGCGTAGCTGGGGGACACCCTCGGGACGAGCAGTACTTC	CASSVAGGHPRDEQYF
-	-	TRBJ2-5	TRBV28	TGTGCCAGCAGTTTATCGGCCAGCTCGGGGGAGACCCAGTACTTC	CASSLSASSGETQYF